This entry features one T cell receptor (beta chain) sequence. The antigen is not known. The sample is drawn from a study of cytomegalovirus exposure and HLA in healthy donors. Across the study: Of the donors genotyped, 398 in all, 65% to 90% fell in the Caucasian-associated ancestry cluster.

Germline V gives CDR1 MNHNS, CDR2 SASEGT. V was trimmed by 7 bases and J by 4 bases, leaving 13 bases between them. This CDR3 is built from 14 residues. The PCR employed 60 Vbeta primers together with 13 Jbeta primers. Data came from immunoSEQ multiplex PCR; TCRdb stores just in-frame clones and leaves some out. The sample carries 150,000 to 250,000 clones, around three quarters recorded once. The study's findings and limits: A prior analysis recorded that most TCR beta V segments were productive about 87% or about 30% of the time. It was taken for granted in presence/absence analyses that sequencing depth across donors was roughly uniform. As confirmed in vitro, three CMV-associated chains were specific for CMV antigens.

This chain connects TRBV6-1 to TRBJ2-2; TRBD2 is a possible D gene (5 bases). Sequencing was done on a sample of PBMCs. This receptor was identified in a man aged 25-45 years in good health and CMV-seronegative. CDR3 DNA: TGTGCCAGCAATCCAAGCGAGGGCACCGGGGAGCTGTTTTTT. Protein: CASNPSEGTGELFF.